Below are 23 T cell receptor beta chains sequenced from a single sample in a study of radiation and T cells in renal cell carcinoma. Sample treatment: 15 Gy SBRT to primary tumor, nephrectomy 4 weeks later. Produced via immunoSEQ multiplex PCR; TCRdb's table is partial and in-frame only. Among roughly 12,000 clones listed, 30% to 35% were seen once. The sequencing used tumor tissue, collected from a patient whose treatment included radiotherapy and nephrectomy. The receptor source for this set is a man between 60 and 70 years old with renal cell carcinoma.

This clone was observed a few times. The rearrangement uses TRBV4-2 and TRBJ2-1, with TRBD2 identical over 7 bases. This CDR3 is 15 amino acids long. The germline gives CDR1 LGHNA, CDR2 YNFKEQ. Trimming removed 1 base from V and 2 bases from J; junction bases left unmatched: 2. In nucleotides, the CDR3 is TGTGCCAGCAGCCAAGGGGAGGGCCCCTACAATGAGCAGTTCTTC. It translates to CASSQGEGPYNEQFF.

In its sample, this clone was seen a few times. This chain joins TRBV7-6 and TRBJ1-2; D might be TRBD1 (6 bases). The length of the CDR3 is 13 residues. V dropped 1 base and J dropped 8 bases, with 11 bases sitting between them. The germline CDR1 and CDR2 sequences are SGHVS and FNYEAQ. CDR3: CASSLGQGRGYTF. The CDR3 DNA is TGTGCCAGCAGCTTAGGTCAGGGGAGGGGCTACACCTTC.

The rearrangement links TRBV5-4 to TRBJ1-2; possibly TRBD1 for D (5 bases). Deletions cut 4 bases from V and 7 bases from J, with 26 bases between. The CDR3 contains 17 residues. Germline V gene data show CDR1 as SGHNT and CDR2 as YYREEE (reference sequence). CDR3 amino acids: CASSTPGLEGPGGGYTF. CDR3 sequence (DNA): TGTGCCAGCAGCACACCGGGACTCGAAGGTCCAGGAGGTGGCTACACCTTC.

The rearrangement links TRBV5-1 to TRBJ1-1; D is uncertain. Germline loops: CDR1 SGHRS, CDR2 YFSETQ. The CDR3 spans 14 residues. The ends were cut back, 6 bases at V and 3 bases at J, with 15 bases in the middle. The CDR3 region is CASTPGSRDTEAFF. CDR3 nucleotide sequence: TGCGCCAGCACCCCGGGGAGTAGAGACACTGAAGCTTTCTTT.

The chain links TRBV5-8 to TRBJ2-1; 13 nucleotides agree with TRBD2. Trimming took 4 bases from V and 8 from J; bases not matched to a gene: 6. The length of the CDR3 is 15 residues. Per germline, CDR1 SGHTS and CDR2 YDEGEE. This CDR3 reads CASSPWTSGSDEQFF. The CDR3, as DNA: TGTGCCAGCAGCCCCTGGACTAGCGGGAGCGATGAGCAGTTCTTC.

The chain recombines TRBV19 with TRBJ1-5, with D perhaps TRBD1 (6 bases). The V end lost 1 base, the J end lost 4 bases, and 8 bases lay between the germline ends. Germline CDR1 LNHDA, CDR2 SQIVND (reference sequence). The CDR3 has 14 amino acids. The CDR3 region is CASSIGQANQPQHF. In DNA form, the CDR3 reads TGTGCCAGTAGTATAGGACAGGCTAATCAGCCCCAGCATTTT. Drawing the rest from reference TRBV19 and TRBJ1-5, the complete variable domain is DGGITQSPKYLFRKEGQNVTLSCEQNLNHDAMYWYRQDPGQGLRLIYYSQIVNDFQKGDIAEGYSVSREKKESFPLTVTSAQKNPTAFYLCASSIGQANQPQHFGDGTRLSIL.

The V gene is TRBV29-1, the J gene TRBJ2-5, with a weak D call TRBD2 (6 bases). V lost 6 bases and J lost 2, with 16 bases in between. The germline V gene has CDR1 SQVTM and CDR2 ANQGSEA. The CDR3 sequence is 14 residues long. In nucleotides, the CDR3 is TGCAGCGTGGAGGGGCGGTGGGTACAAGAGACCCAGTACTTC. Protein sequence: CSVEGRWVQETQYF.

This clone was picked up a small number of times. The V call is TRBV9, the J call TRBJ2-1; D possibly corresponds to TRBD2 (5 bases). This CDR3 comprises 12 residues. Trimming left V 0 bases short and J 8 bases short, with 6 bases between. Per germline, CDR1 SGDLS and CDR2 YYNGEE. The CDR3 here is CASSVVGDEQFF. CDR3 DNA sequence: TGTGCCAGCAGCGTAGTCGGGGATGAGCAGTTCTTC.

V and J are TRBV5-6 and TRBJ1-5; D is uncertain. Germline lookup yields CDR1 SGHDT and CDR2 YYEEEE. Trimming took off 1 base at V and 10 bases at J, with 18 bases between the two ends. The CDR3 contains 15 residues. CDR3 DNA sequence: TGTGCCAGCAGCTTGACGGGAAAAGCCCACTGCCCCCAGCATTTT. Translation: CASSLTGKAHCPQHF.

V and J are TRBV14 and TRBJ2-1, with 9 bases lining up with TRBD1. CDR3 length equals 15 residues. The germline V gene encodes CDR1 SGHDN and CDR2 FVKESK. V lost 6 bases, J lost 4 bases, and 7 bases stayed unmatched. The CDR3 loop is CASSHRQGGYNEQFF. In DNA form, the CDR3 reads TGTGCCAGCAGTCATCGACAGGGGGGTTACAATGAGCAGTTCTTC.

The V and J genes are TRBV7-9 and TRBJ1-2; D ambiguous. CDR3 length equals 12 residues. V was clipped by 5 bases and J by 7 bases, with 11 bases between them. The germline gives CDR1 SEHNR, CDR2 FQNEAQ (reference sequence). The DNA of the CDR3 is TGTGCCAGCAGCGGGTTAGCGGCTGGCTACACCTTC. This codes for CASSGLAAGYTF.

This clone was seen a single time. The chain joins TRBV11-2 to TRBJ2-3; TRBD2 matches 12 bases. The germline V gene encodes CDR1 SGHAT and CDR2 FQNNGV. CDR3 length: 16 amino acids. V was clipped by 0 bases and J by 3 bases; unmatched bases: 1. The chain's CDR3 is CASSLELAGGTDTQYF. CDR3 in DNA: TGTGCCAGCAGCTTAGAACTAGCGGGAGGTACAGATACGCAGTATTTT.

The V and J genes are TRBV6-5 and TRBJ2-2; D gene unclear. The CDR3 spans 13 residues. The germline V gene encodes CDR1 MNHEY and CDR2 SVGAGI. The germline V and J ends were trimmed by 4 bases and 5 bases, with 8 bases remaining between them. The CDR3 is CASSFGDTGELFF. The CDR3 DNA reads TGTGCCAGCAGTTTTGGGGATACCGGGGAGCTGTTTTTT.

The chain links TRBV2 to TRBJ1-2; 10 bases agree with TRBD1. CDR3 size: 15 residues. The germline V gene encodes CDR1 SNHLY and CDR2 FYNNEI. Trimming cost V 4 bases and J 8 bases; bases outside gene matches: 10. CDR3 amino acids: CASSAYRDRGGGYTF. The CDR3 DNA follows: TGTGCCAGCAGTGCGTATAGGGACAGGGGCGGAGGCTACACCTTC.

This clone has only a few counts. The chain recombines TRBV27 with TRBJ1-2, with D unclear. From germline, CDR1 is MNHEY and CDR2 SMNVEV (reference sequence). Trimming pared 7 bases from V and 8 bases from J, leaving 17 bases between. The CDR3 runs 13 residues. CDR3: CASTSLPTRGYTF. CDR3 DNA sequence: TGTGCCAGCACCTCCCTACCCACCCGCGGCTACACCTTC.

The V gene is TRBV11-2, the J gene TRBJ2-3, with a weak D call TRBD1 (6 bases). Deletions cut 1 base from V and 5 bases from J, with 10 bases between. Germline V lookup: CDR1 SGHAT, CDR2 FQNNGV. This CDR3 spans 14 amino acids. The CDR3 protein is CASSLVGGGDTQYF. CDR3 nucleotides: TGTGCCAGCAGCTTAGTAGGGGGTGGAGATACGCAGTATTTT. The variable domain in full, completed from reference TRBV11-2 and TRBJ2-3, reads EAGVAQSPRYKIIEKRQSVAFWCNPISGHATLYWYQQILGQGPKLLIQFQNNGVVDDSQLPKDRFSAERLKGVDSTLKIQPAKLEDSAVYLCASSLVGGGDTQYFGPGTRLTVL.

This clone was recorded many times. V usage is TRBV30 and J usage is TRBJ1-1, with a possible D match to TRBD1 (5 bases). Germline CDR1 and CDR2: GTSNPN and SVGIG (reference sequence). V lost 0 bases and J 7 bases, leaving 6 bases between the germline ends. This CDR3 region has 11 residues. The DNA for the CDR3 is TGTGCCTGGAGTGTACAGGTTGAAGCTTTCTTT. Protein sequence: CAWSVQVEAFF.

This clone has only a few counts. The V gene is TRBV5-1, the J gene TRBJ2-7; D might be TRBD1 (6 bases). Germline-derived CDR1 and CDR2 are SGHRS and YFSETQ. There are 14 residues in the CDR3. Trimming cost V 1 base and J 4 bases, with 12 bases left between them. The CDR3 region is CASSLSGGQYEQYV. The DNA of the CDR3 is TGCGCCAGCAGCTTGTCTGGTGGACAGTACGAGCAGTACGTC.

The V gene is TRBV2, the J gene TRBJ1-2; 9 bases are shared with TRBD1. Losses at the gene ends were 6 bases for V and 7 bases for J; bases not matched to a gene: 12. The germline gives CDR1 SNHLY, CDR2 FYNNEI. This CDR3 has 15 residues. This CDR3 reads CASRDSFGTGSGYTF. The CDR3 DNA reads as TGTGCCAGCAGAGACTCCTTTGGGACAGGGAGTGGCTACACCTTC.

This clone was observed a few times. The chain combines TRBV6-1 with TRBJ1-2, with TRBD1 matching 9 bases. Germline trimming cut 6 bases from V and 6 bases from J; bases unmatched to any gene: 5. Germline CDR1 reads MNHNS; CDR2 reads SASEGT. This CDR3 spans 13 amino acids. The CDR3 nucleotides are TGTGCCAGCAGGGTGACAGGGGGGAATGGCTACACCTTC. Its translation is CASRVTGGNGYTF.

This clone appeared a few times. This chain joins TRBV7-9 and TRBJ1-6; D gene ambiguous. V lost 1 base and J 8 bases, leaving 6 bases between the germline ends. The CDR3 is 13 amino acids. Germline loops: CDR1 SEHNR, CDR2 FQNEAQ (reference sequence). The CDR3 nucleotides are TGTGCCAGCAGCTTAGAGGTCCATTCACCCCTCCACTTT. Translated: CASSLEVHSPLHF.

The chain links TRBV5-6 to TRBJ2-3; D not certain. Trimming stripped 0 bases from V and 4 bases from J, with 6 bases between. The CDR3 has 13 amino acids. From germline, CDR1 is SGHDT and CDR2 YYEEEE. CDR3 amino acids: CASSLVGPDTQYF. The CDR3 nucleotides are TGTGCCAGCAGCTTGGTAGGCCCAGATACGCAGTATTTT.

This clone came up a few times. This chain uses TRBV29-1 with TRBJ1-5; D is perhaps TRBD1 (5 bases). The V gene lost 7 bases and the J gene lost 9 bases, with 16 bases spanning the gap. This CDR3 is 12 amino acids long. Germline V lookup: CDR1 SQVTM, CDR2 ANQGSEA. The CDR3, as DNA: TGCAGCGCTTCGGACGGGGGATGGCCCCAGCATTTT. This sequence encodes CSASDGGWPQHF.